These 25 T cell receptor beta chains share one sample of origin, sequenced in a study of graft-versus-host responses after intestinal transplantation. TCRdb keeps only in-frame clones here, not all; method: immunoSEQ multiplex PCR. The data show approximately 38,000 clones, roughly four fifths seen once. The sequences come from PBMCs, collected about 1,000 days after transplant. The source of these receptors is a human patient who received an intestinal transplant, so some T cells may come from the graft donor.

This clone is labeled medium-sized. The chain uses TRBV6-4 and TRBJ2-2; D call uncertain. Looked up from germline, CDR1 is MRHNA and CDR2 is SNTAGT. Trimming pared 4 bases from V and 0 bases from J, leaving 3 bases between. This CDR3 has 13 residues. CDR3 sequence (DNA): TGTGCCAGCAGTGCAGCGAACACCGGGGAGCTGTTTTTT. Protein product: CASSAANTGELFF.

The V call is TRBV29-1, the J call TRBJ1-1; a weak D match, TRBD1 (5 bases). CDR3 size: 14 residues. The germline CDR1 and CDR2 sequences are SQVTM and ANQGSEA. With 4 bases removed from V and 2 bases from J, the gap between germline ends came to 14 bases. CDR3 bases: TGCAGCGTTGTTGAGAGAGGGGTCAACACTGAAGCTTTCTTT. Its protein is CSVVERGVNTEAFF.

This clone was counted between two and nine times. This chain links TRBV18 with TRBJ1-1; D is perhaps TRBD1 (6 bases). V dropped 1 base and J dropped 1 base, with 7 bases sitting between them. Germline CDR1 reads KGHSH; CDR2 reads LQKENI. The CDR3 length is 14 residues. CDR3 bases: TGTGCCAGCTCACCACGACAGGAGAACACTGAAGCTTTCTTT. Its translation: CASSPRQENTEAFF. Variable domain in full (rest from reference TRBV18 and TRBJ1-1): NAGVMQNPRHLVRRRGQEARLRCSPMKGHSHVYWYRQLPEEGLKFMVYLQKENIIDESGMPKERFSAEFPKEGPSILRIQQVVRGDSAAYFCASSPRQENTEAFFGQGTRLTVV.

The chain is built from TRBV5-1 and TRBJ1-4; D uncertain. The V end was cut by 0 bases, the J end by 3 bases, with 6 bases between. The CDR3 is 14 amino acids. CDR1 and CDR2 from the germline V gene are SGHRS and YFSETQ. The CDR3 here is CASSLGSPNEKLFF. In DNA, the CDR3 is TGCGCCAGCAGCTTGGGCAGTCCTAATGAAAAACTGTTTTTT. Full variable domain (missing parts from reference TRBV5-1 and TRBJ1-4): KAGVTQTPRYLIKTRGQQVTLSCSPISGHRSVSWYQQTPGQGLQFLFEYFSETQRNKGNFPGRFSGRQFSNSRSEMNVSTLELGDSALYLCASSLGSPNEKLFFGSGTQLSVL.

The V and J genes are TRBV6-5 and TRBJ1-6; unclear D gene. Trimming took 10 bases from V and 9 from J, leaving 16 bases between them. The CDR3 covers 13 residues. The V gene's germline CDR1 is MNHEY and CDR2 SVGAGI. The CDR3 reads CATTGTPGSPLHF. CDR3 in DNA: TGTGCCACCACGGGTACTCCAGGTTCACCCCTCCACTTT.

The rearrangement links TRBV27 to TRBJ2-3, with D possibly matching TRBD1 (6 bases). The CDR3 runs 17 residues. The V end lost 5 bases, the J end lost 4 bases, and 22 bases lay between the germline ends. Germline V gene data show CDR1 as MNHEY and CDR2 as SMNVEV (reference sequence). The DNA of the CDR3 is TGTGCCAGCAGTCCAAAGGCCACAGGGCCAAGAGCAGATACGCAGTATTTT. This gives the protein CASSPKATGPRADTQYF.

The gene calls are TRBV6-5 and TRBJ1-2, with TRBD1 identical over 7 bases. Germline CDR1 is MNHEY and CDR2 is SVGAGI. The CDR3 is 13 residues long. After removal of 5 bases from V and 4 bases from J, the junction contained 4 bases not matched to a gene. The chain's CDR3 is CASSRGLGYGYTF. The CDR3 DNA is TGTGCCAGCAGTAGGGGGCTCGGCTATGGCTACACCTTC.

CDR3 in DNA: TGTGCCAGCAGCTTAGCGTTGGCAGGGGAAGGGGCCAATGAGCAGTTCTTC. It yields the protein CASSLALAGEGANEQFF. The chain combines TRBV7-6 with TRBJ2-1, with a tentative D call TRBD1 (6 bases). With 0 bases removed from V and 6 bases from J, the gap between germline ends came to 18 bases. Germline V gene data show CDR1 as SGHVS and CDR2 as FNYEAQ. This CDR3 spans 17 amino acids. The variable domain in full, completed from reference TRBV7-6 and TRBJ2-1, reads GAGVSQSPRYKVTKRGQDVALRCDPISGHVSLYWYRQALGQGPEFLTYFNYEAQQDKSGLPNDRFSAERPEGSISTLTIQRTEQRDSAMYRCASSLALAGEGANEQFFGPGTRLTVL.

This chain joins TRBV5-6 and TRBJ1-1; the D is unclear. This CDR3 is 13 amino acids long. V lost 1 base to trimming and J lost 4 bases, with 8 bases between them. Germline CDR1 SGHDT, CDR2 YYEEEE. CDR3 residues: CASSLSPFTEAFF. The CDR3 region has the DNA TGTGCCAGCAGCTTGTCGCCCTTCACTGAAGCTTTCTTT.

The chain combines TRBV6-1 with TRBJ2-7; TRBD1 agrees at 10 bases. Germline V lookup: CDR1 MNHNS, CDR2 SASEGT. This CDR3 spans 15 amino acids. V lost 7 bases to trimming and J lost 0 bases; unmatched junction nucleotides: 6. Here the CDR3 reads CASTPDRGSSYEQYF. CDR3 in DNA: TGTGCCAGCACCCCGGACAGGGGGAGCTCCTACGAGCAGTACTTC.

Only one count was recorded for this clone. The chain has TRBV19 and TRBJ2-1; the D is unclear. Germline CDR1 is LNHDA and CDR2 is SQIVND (reference sequence). V was pared by 1 base and J by 1 base, with 8 bases between. The CDR3 totals 15 residues. The chain's CDR3 is CASSIVGNSYNEQFF. The CDR3 nucleotides read TGTGCCAGTAGTATAGTAGGGAATTCCTACAATGAGCAGTTCTTC.

This clone was detected once. The gene calls are TRBV7-3 and TRBJ2-1; 13 bases fit TRBD2. This CDR3 has 17 residues. The V gene end was trimmed by 4 bases and the J gene end by 1 base; junction bases not matched to a gene: 4. The germline CDR1 and CDR2 sequences are SGHTA and FQGTGA. The CDR3 is CASSSTSGGRSYNEQFF. Written as DNA, the CDR3 is TGTGCCAGCAGCTCGACTAGCGGGGGGAGGTCCTACAATGAGCAGTTCTTC.

V and J are TRBV19 and TRBJ1-2; D remains unclear. There are 12 residues in the CDR3. V lost 9 bases and J lost 5, with 13 bases in between. The V gene's germline CDR1 is LNHDA and CDR2 SQIVND (reference sequence). The CDR3 DNA follows: TGTGCCAGCGCCACCCCGCCGTATGGCTACACCTTC. Its protein is CASATPPYGYTF.

This rearrangement joins TRBV6-1 to TRBJ2-7, with 9 positions matching TRBD2. V shed 6 bases, J shed 2 bases, and the junction held 5 bases outside the gene matches. Germline values: CDR1 MNHNS, CDR2 SASEGT. This CDR3 has 14 residues. The CDR3 coding sequence is TGTGCCAGCAGGCAACTAGCGGGTCCCTACGAGCAGTACTTC. Its translation: CASRQLAGPYEQYF.

This clone was recorded a few times. The rearrangement joins TRBV6-1 to TRBJ2-2; D tentatively reads TRBD1 or TRBD2 (5 bases each). The CDR3 has 13 residues. In germline, CDR1 is MNHNS, CDR2 SASEGT. Trimming shortened V by 8 bases and J by 6 bases, and 13 bases separated the two germline ends. The CDR3 sequence: CASEGRVAGELFF. DNA for the CDR3: TGTGCCAGCGAGGGGCGGGTGGCCGGGGAGCTGTTTTTT.

The chain recombines TRBV7-2 with TRBJ2-5; no clear D gene. Between the trimmed V and J ends, which lost 5 bases and 5 bases, there was a span of 18 bases. CDR3 length: 15 amino acids. The germline CDR1 and CDR2 sequences are SGHTA and FQGNSA. CDR3 bases: TGTGCCAGCAGCCCCCGTCCCGCCGCGCGGGAGACCCAGTACTTC. Translation gives CASSPRPAARETQYF.

V gene TRBV6-5 combines with J gene TRBJ2-3; D remains unclear. This CDR3 comprises 14 residues. V lost 2 bases and J lost 0, with 6 bases in between. Looked up from germline, CDR1 is MNHEY and CDR2 is SVGAGI. In nucleotides, the CDR3 is TGTGCCAGCAGTTACGGGCGAAGCACAGATACGCAGTATTTT. Residues: CASSYGRSTDTQYF.

The CDR3 DNA follows: TGTGCCAGCAGTGAGCAGCTATTCGGTAATTCACCCCTCCACTTT. It encodes CASSEQLFGNSPLHF. The chain employs TRBV6-4 and TRBJ1-6; D is unresolved. V lost 3 bases, J lost 6 bases, and 12 bases lay in between. The germline CDR1 and CDR2 sequences are MRHNA and SNTAGT. The CDR3 has 15 residues.

The chain combines TRBV6-1 with TRBJ2-1; the D is unclear. Trimming shortened V by 3 bases and J by 5 bases, and 8 bases separated the two germline ends. The CDR3 sequence is 13 residues long. CDR1 MNHNS and CDR2 SASEGT come from the germline V gene. The CDR3 reads CASSEAEHNEQFF. The CDR3 DNA follows: TGTGCCAGCAGTGAGGCCGAACACAATGAGCAGTTCTTC.

The count of this clone is one. The V and J genes are TRBV6-1 and TRBJ1-1; no clear D gene. The CDR3 is 13 amino acids. V gave up 6 bases and J gave up 0 bases, with 8 bases separating them. Germline CDR1 MNHNS, CDR2 SASEGT. The CDR3 DNA follows: TGTGCCAGCAGAGCAACAATGAACACTGAAGCTTTCTTT. Residues: CASRATMNTEAFF.

Only a few counts were recorded for this clone. This chain uses TRBV30 with TRBJ1-1; D gene unclear. The germline V gene encodes CDR1 GTSNPN and CDR2 SVGIG (reference sequence). With 4 bases removed from V and 11 bases from J, the gap between germline ends came to 17 bases. There are 12 residues in the CDR3. The CDR3 spells CAWIPVEAEAFF. The CDR3 nucleotides read TGTGCCTGGATTCCCGTGGAGGCGGAGGCTTTCTTT. Filled out from reference TRBV30 and TRBJ1-1, the complete variable domain reads SQTIHQWPATLVQPVGSPLSLECTVEGTSNPNLYWYRQAAGRGLQLLFYSVGIGQISSEVPQNLSASRPQDRQFILSSKKLLLSDSGFYLCAWIPVEAEAFFGQGTRLTVV.

The V call is TRBV4-2, the J call TRBJ1-2, with 7 bases that match TRBD1. The V and J ends lost 4 bases and 7 bases, in that order; junction bases with no gene match: 18. The germline gives CDR1 LGHNA, CDR2 YNFKEQ. The CDR3 extends over 17 amino acids. CDR3 sequence: CASSPEGRGIWEGGYTF. The CDR3 nucleotides read TGTGCCAGCAGCCCGGAGGGCAGGGGGATATGGGAGGGTGGCTACACCTTC.

This sequence joins TRBV5-1 and TRBJ2-5, with 9 bases that match TRBD1. This CDR3 has 15 amino acids. From germline, CDR1 is SGHRS and CDR2 YFSETQ. V shed 0 bases, J shed 2 bases, and the junction held 2 bases outside the gene matches. The CDR3 loop reads CASSLAGTGQETQYF. The CDR3, as DNA: TGCGCCAGCAGCTTGGCCGGGACAGGGCAAGAGACCCAGTACTTC.

The chain couples TRBV7-2 to TRBJ1-5, with D unresolved. The CDR3 spans 16 residues. The germline V gene encodes CDR1 SGHTA and CDR2 FQGNSA. Trimming cost V 2 bases and J 1 base, with 12 bases left between them. CDR3 sequence reads: CASSLRGGSSNQPQHF. Here the CDR3 DNA reads TGTGCCAGCAGCTTAAGAGGAGGCAGCAGCAATCAGCCCCAGCATTTT.

The chain joins TRBV30 to TRBJ1-2; 8 nucleotides agree with TRBD1. The CDR3 has 13 residues. Germline CDR1 and CDR2: GTSNPN and SVGIG (reference sequence). Trimming removed 4 bases from V and 4 bases from J; junction bases left unmatched: 5. The CDR3 loop reads CAWTRDRGYGYTF. The DNA of the CDR3 is TGTGCCTGGACCCGAGACAGGGGCTATGGCTACACCTTC.